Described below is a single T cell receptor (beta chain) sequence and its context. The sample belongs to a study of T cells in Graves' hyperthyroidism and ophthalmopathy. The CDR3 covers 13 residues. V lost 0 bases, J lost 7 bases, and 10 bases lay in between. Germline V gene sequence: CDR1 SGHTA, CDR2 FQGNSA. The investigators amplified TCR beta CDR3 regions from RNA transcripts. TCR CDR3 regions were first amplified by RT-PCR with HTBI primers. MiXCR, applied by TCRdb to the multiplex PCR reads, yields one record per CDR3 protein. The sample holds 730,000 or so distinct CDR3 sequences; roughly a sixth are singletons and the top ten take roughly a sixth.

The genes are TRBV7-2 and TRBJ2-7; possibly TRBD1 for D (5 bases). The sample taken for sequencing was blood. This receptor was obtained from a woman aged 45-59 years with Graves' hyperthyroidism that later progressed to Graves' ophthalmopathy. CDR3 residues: CASSLAGQLEQYF. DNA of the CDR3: TGTGCCAGCAGCTTAGCGGGGCAGCTGGAGCAGTACTTC.